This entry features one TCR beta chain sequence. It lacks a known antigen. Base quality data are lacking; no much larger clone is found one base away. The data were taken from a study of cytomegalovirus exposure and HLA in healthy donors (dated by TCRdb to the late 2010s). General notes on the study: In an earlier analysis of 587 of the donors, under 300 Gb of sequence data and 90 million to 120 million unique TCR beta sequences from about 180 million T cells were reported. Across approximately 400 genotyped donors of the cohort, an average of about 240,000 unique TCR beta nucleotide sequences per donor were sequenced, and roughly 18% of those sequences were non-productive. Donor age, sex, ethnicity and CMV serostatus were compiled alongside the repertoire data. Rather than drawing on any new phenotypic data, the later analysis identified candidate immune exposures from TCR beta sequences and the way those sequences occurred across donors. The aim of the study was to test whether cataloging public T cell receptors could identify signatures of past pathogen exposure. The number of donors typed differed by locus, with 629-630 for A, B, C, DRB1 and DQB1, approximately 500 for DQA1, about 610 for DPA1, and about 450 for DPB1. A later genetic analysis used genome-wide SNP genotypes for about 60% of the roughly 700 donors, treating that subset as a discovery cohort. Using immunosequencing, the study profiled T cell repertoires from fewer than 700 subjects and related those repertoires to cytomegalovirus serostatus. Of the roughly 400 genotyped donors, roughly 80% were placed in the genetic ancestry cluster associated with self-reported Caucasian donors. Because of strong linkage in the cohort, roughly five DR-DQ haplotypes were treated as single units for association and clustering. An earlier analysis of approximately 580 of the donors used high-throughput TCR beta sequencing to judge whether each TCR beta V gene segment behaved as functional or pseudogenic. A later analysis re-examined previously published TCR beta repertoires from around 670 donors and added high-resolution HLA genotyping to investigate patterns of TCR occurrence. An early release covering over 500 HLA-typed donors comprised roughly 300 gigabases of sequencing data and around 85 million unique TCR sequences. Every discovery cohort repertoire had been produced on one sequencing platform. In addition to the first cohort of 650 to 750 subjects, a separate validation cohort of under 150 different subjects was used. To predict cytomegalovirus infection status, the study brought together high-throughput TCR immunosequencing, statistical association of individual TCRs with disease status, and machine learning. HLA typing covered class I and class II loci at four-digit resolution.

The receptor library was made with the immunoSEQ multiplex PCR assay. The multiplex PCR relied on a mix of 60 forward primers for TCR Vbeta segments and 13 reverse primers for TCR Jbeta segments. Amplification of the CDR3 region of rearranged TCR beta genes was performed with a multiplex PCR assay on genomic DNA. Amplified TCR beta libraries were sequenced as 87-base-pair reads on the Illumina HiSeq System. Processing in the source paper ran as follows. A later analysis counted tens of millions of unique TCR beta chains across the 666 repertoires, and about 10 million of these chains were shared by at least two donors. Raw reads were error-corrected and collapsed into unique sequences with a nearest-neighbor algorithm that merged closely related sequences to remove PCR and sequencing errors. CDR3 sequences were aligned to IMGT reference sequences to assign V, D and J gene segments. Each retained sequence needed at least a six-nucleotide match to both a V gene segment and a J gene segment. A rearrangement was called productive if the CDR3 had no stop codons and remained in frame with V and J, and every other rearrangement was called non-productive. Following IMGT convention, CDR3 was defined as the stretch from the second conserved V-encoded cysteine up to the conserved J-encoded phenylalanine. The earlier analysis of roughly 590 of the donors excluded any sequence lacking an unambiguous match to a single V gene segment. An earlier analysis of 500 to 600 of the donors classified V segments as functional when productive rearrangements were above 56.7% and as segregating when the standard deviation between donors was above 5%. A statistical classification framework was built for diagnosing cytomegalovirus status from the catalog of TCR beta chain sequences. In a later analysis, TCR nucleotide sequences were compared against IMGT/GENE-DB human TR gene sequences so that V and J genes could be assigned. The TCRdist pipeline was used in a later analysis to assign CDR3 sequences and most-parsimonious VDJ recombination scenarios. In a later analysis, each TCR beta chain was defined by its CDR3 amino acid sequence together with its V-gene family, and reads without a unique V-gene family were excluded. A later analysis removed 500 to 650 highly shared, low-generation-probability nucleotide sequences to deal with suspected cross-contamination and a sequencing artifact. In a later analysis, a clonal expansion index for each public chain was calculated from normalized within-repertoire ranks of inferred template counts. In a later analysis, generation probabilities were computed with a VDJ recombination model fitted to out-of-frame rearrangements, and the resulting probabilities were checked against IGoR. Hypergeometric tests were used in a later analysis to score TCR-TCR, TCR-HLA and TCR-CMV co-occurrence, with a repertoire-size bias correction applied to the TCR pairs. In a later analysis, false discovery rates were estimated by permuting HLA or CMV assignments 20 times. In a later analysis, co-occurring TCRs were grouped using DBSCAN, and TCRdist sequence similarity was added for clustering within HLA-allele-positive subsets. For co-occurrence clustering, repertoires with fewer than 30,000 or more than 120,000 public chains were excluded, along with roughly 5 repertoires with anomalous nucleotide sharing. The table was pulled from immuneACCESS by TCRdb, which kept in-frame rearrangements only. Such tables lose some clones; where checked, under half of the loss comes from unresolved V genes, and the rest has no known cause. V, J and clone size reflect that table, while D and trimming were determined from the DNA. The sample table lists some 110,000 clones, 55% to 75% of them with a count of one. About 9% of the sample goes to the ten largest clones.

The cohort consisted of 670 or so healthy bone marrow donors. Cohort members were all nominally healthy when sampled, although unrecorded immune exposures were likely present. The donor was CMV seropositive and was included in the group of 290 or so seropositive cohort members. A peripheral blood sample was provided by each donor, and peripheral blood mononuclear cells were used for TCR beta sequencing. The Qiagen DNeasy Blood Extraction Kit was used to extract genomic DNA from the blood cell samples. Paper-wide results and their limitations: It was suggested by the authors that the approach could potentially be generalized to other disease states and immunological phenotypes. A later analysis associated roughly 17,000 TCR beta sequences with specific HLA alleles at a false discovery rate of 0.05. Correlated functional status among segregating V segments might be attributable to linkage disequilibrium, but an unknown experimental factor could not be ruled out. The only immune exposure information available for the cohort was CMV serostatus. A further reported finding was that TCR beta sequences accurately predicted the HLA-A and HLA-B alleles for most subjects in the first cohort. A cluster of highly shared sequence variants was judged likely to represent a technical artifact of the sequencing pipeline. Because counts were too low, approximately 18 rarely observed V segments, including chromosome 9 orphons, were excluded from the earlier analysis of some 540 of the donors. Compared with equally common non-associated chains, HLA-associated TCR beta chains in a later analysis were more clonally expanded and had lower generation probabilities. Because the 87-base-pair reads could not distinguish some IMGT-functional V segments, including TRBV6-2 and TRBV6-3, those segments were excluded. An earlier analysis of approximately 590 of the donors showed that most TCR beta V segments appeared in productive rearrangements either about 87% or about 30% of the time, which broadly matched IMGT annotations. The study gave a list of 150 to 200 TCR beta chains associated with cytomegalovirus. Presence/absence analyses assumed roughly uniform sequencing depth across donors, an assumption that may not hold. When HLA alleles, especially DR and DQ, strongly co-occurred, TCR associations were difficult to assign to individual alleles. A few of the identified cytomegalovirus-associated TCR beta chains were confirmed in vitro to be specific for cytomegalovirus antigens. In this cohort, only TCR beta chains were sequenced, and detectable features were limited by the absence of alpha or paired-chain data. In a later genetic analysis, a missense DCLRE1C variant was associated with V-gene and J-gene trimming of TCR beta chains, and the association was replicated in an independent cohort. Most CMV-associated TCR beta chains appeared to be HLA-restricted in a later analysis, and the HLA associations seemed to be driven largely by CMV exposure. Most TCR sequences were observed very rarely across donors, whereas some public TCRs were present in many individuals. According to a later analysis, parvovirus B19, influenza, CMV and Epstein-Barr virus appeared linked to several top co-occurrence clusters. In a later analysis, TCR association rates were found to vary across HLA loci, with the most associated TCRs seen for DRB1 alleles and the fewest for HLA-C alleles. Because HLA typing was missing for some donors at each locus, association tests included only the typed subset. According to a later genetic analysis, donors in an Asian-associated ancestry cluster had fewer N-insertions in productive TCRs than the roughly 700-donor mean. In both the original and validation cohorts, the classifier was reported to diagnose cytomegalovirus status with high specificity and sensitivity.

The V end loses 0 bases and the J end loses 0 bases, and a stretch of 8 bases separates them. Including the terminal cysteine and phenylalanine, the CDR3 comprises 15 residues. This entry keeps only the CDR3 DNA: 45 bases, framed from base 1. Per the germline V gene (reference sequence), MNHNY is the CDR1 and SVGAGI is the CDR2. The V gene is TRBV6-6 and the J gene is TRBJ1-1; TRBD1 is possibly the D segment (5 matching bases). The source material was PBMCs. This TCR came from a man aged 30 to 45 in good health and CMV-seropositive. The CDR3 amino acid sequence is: CASSYSQGLNTEAFF. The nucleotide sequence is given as TGTGCCAGCAGTTACTCGCAGGGTCTGAACACTGAAGCTTTCTTT.